This T cell receptor (beta chain) was sequenced for a study of shared clonotypes between healthy human individuals. Across the study: Three plates were used per donor for CD4 naive, three for CD4 memory, two for CD8 naive and one for CD8 memory. Regarding the study as a whole: Even with large depth, rarefaction showed that sorted-subset sequencing was incomplete.

As concerns this clone: Its specificity is unknown.

At a deep level, the assay was run. Per the original data handling: ImmunoSEQ yielded junction-only sequences lacking quality scores, so filtering differed. Produced via immunoSEQ multiplex PCR; TCRdb's table is partial and in-frame only. From that table come the V and J calls and clone size; the DNA was used to work out D and trimming. The sample carries about 980,000 clones, approximately 80% recorded once. V was cut by 4 bases and J by 1 base, with 11 bases left in between. CDR1 MNHEY and CDR2 SMNVEV come from the germline V gene (reference sequence). The CDR3 covers 16 residues. Sequences were obtained from memory CD4+ T cells sorted from blood. Subset meaning: CD45RA-negative fraction. The J gene is TRBJ1-6, the V gene TRBV27, with a weak D call TRBD1 (5 bases). The TCR originated in a man aged 18 to 29 in good health. The CDR3 bases are TGTGCCAGCAGTTCAGGGACCCTATCCTATAATTCACCCCTCCACTTT. It translates to CASSSGTLSYNSPLHF.